The source of this TCR beta chain is a study of shared clonotypes between healthy human individuals (dated by TCRdb to 2019 to 2021). Study-wide context: The cohort included three men and a couple of women between 18 and 49 years of age. For each donor, CD4 naive and CD4 memory were each run on three plates, CD8 naive on two plates, and CD8 memory on one plate. Blood TCR repertoires of roughly 5 healthy adults were deeply sequenced to estimate repertoire size and the extent of clonotype sharing between individuals. To increase sequencing depth and limit assay-specific biases, different laboratories used diverse techniques to prepare libraries and sequence TCR repertoires. Leukapheresis yielded between about 0.9 and 9.5 billion PBMCs per donor. Overall study outcomes, separate from this receptor: Estimated clonotype richness was generally larger for naive than for memory subsets. Incomplete sequencing was indicated by rarefaction of sorted-subset datasets, despite the large sequencing depth. When a handful of donors were compared, the shared fraction of clonotypes was about 5% for naive CD4, 3.5% to 4% for naive CD8, 2% to 2.5% for memory CD4, and around 0.4% for memory CD8. Clonotypes shared by all four sorted-subset donors showed higher generation probabilities than non-shared clonotypes. Because the study included a small number of donors, the genetic and exposure-history diversity represented was limited. Pairwise subsampling indicated that sequencing depth was expected to affect the degree of clonotype sharing among donors. Only blood was sampled, and tissue TCR repertoires likely differ from those in blood.

On this clone: Its antigen is unknown. No qualities accompany the bases; no much larger clone lies one base away.

TCR CDR3 regions were amplified from genomic DNA by multiplex PCR using the deep immunoSEQ assay. Extracted genomic DNA from each cell subset was distributed evenly across all wells of several immunoSEQ 96-well plates, and each plate was treated as a replicate. For sorted subsets, 200 to 250 ng of genomic DNA, equivalent to around 29,000 T cell genomes, went into each replicate PCR. Purified libraries were quantified with a Qubit 3.0 fluorometer, sized on a Bioanalyzer 2100, and re-quantified with the KAPA Library Quantification kit. Every immunoSEQ 96-well plate was sequenced on a separate single-read 150-cycle Illumina NextSeq 550 flow cell. In the source study's methods: Because the immunoSEQ output included only junctional sequences and no quality scores, the filtering could not be the same as the filtering used for full-length reads. Sequences were annotated with PyIR, a Python wrapper for IgBLAST v1.9, using IMGT germline references to assign V/J genes and CDR3. Reads were removed for weak V/J assignments (E-value above 1e-6), missing CDR3, stop codons, out-of-frame junctions, or ambiguous translated residues. A V3J clonotype was defined by an identical inferred V gene, J gene, and CDR3 amino acid sequence. Percentage overlap between repertoires was computed as shared unique clonotypes divided by the size of the smaller repertoire. Richness of each repertoire was evaluated using RTK rarefaction, the Chao1 estimator, and Recon v2.1 estimates of unobserved clonotypes. Generation probabilities for all TCRbeta clonotypes obtained by the gDNA method from a handful of donors were computed using OLGA. This immuneACCESS table, as held by TCRdb, lists in-frame sequences with V and J called but not all clones. Of the missing ones, under half trace to an unresolved V gene in checked studies; the others have no known cause. That table is the source of V, J and clone size, and D and trimming were worked out from the DNA. The sample table holds about 2.2 million clones, of which just over 90% were seen once. Jointly, the top ten make up around 1.7% of the sample.

V and J are trimmed by 4 bases and 4 bases, and the gene matches miss 5 bases of the junction. Via the germline V gene, CDR1 is MGHRA and CDR2 YSYEKL. Spanning cysteine to phenylalanine, the CDR3 consists of 16 amino acids. The DNA shown is the 48-base CDR3, in frame from base 1. CD8 naive samples consisted of CD45RO-negative cells that were positively selected for CCR7, yielding a CD45RA+CCR7+ population without TemRA cells. The donors were healthy, HIV-negative adults who had no recently reported acute infections or vaccinations. Every donor was a Caucasian adult living in Nashville, Tennessee, USA. Blood was obtained by leukapheresis, after which PBMCs were separated by Ficoll-Histopaque density gradient centrifugation and cryopreserved in liquid nitrogen vapor phase. Purity and quantity of every magnetically sorted T cell population were checked by analytical flow cytometry. Genomic DNA was isolated from each sorted fraction and quantified by UV absorbance on a Nanodrop 2000c.

Sequenced input: naive CD8+ T cells from PBMCs. The cell subset or site label here, explained by the study, means: CD45RA+CCR7+. This sequence uses TRBV4-1 and TRBJ2-1; TRBD2 lines up with 12 middle nucleotides. This TCR was sampled from a man between 18 and 29 years old in good health. Some clones in this sample may be carry-over from other donors' samples. The CDR3 amino acid sequence is: CASSLAGLAGYNEQFF. The nucleotide sequence is TGCGCCAGCAGCCTAGCCGGACTAGCGGGGTACAATGAGCAGTTCTTC.